This record covers a single T cell receptor (beta chain). The table came from immunoSEQ multiplex PCR; TCRdb's copy has only in-frame clones and leaves some out. Seen here are almost 500,000 clones, approximately 90% observed once, and the top ten hold around 7.9%. Everyone who took part was roughly 18 to 95 years old, and they came from about 25 US areas. Grouping used clinical history reported by participants in a survey and questionnaire. Two negative PCRs, clearance, or symptom resolution were required of recovered Cohort 3 donors. The entry originates in a study of blood T cell repertoires in COVID-19. Study in general: The United States, Italy and Spain were the sources of the acute and convalescent COVID-19 samples.

The sample was PBMCs or T cells enriched from blood (not recorded which). This clonotype was sampled from a woman aged 55-70 years who had recovered from COVID-19.

The CDR3 is CASSQTGGSQPQHF. The CDR3 DNA sequence: TGTGCCAGCAGTCAAACAGGCGGCAGCCAGCCCCAGCATTTT. This chain uses TRBV28 with TRBJ1-5; a weak D match, TRBD1 (5 bases). Trimming cost V 5 bases and J 7 bases, with 15 bases left between them. Germline assignment: CDR1 MDHEN and CDR2 SYDVKM. The CDR3 is 14 amino acids.